One and the same sample provided the 32 T cell receptor beta chains below, sequenced in a study of blood T cell repertoires in COVID-19. Repertoires were generated with immunoSEQ multiplex PCR, while TCRdb's copy carries only in-frame clones and drops some. This table has approximately 170,000 clones, about nine tenths appearing once. The sample comprised peripheral blood. These receptors came from a man aged 18 to 30 who had recovered from COVID-19.

Written as DNA, the CDR3 is TGTGCCATTAGACAGGGGGCCGGCGAGCAGTACTTC. Translated: CAIRQGAGEQYF. The rearrangement joins TRBV10-3 to TRBJ2-7; 10 nucleotides agree with TRBD1. V dropped 9 bases and J dropped 6; count of bases not matched to a gene: 5. Germline CDR1 is ENHRY and CDR2 is SYGVKD. The CDR3 length is 12 residues.

The V call is TRBV7-3, the J call TRBJ1-1; D is unclear. The CDR3 is 15 residues long. V lost 5 bases to trimming and J lost 11 bases, with 24 bases between them. Per the germline V gene, CDR1 is SGHTA and CDR2 is FQGTGA. The CDR3 region has the DNA TGTGCCAGCAGCGCATCGTCGCTTAGGAAGGGAGGGGCTTTCTTT. The encoded protein is CASSASSLRKGGAFF.

This clone occurred once. This chain links TRBV24-1 with TRBJ2-7; no firm D call. This CDR3 is 13 amino acids long. V dropped 3 bases and J dropped 3 bases, with 8 bases sitting between them. The germline gives CDR1 KGHDR, CDR2 SFDVKD. The CDR3 nucleotides are TGTGCCACCAGTGATCCCCTCCGCTACGAGCAGTACTTC. Translation: CATSDPLRYEQYF.

The chain carries TRBV4-3 and TRBJ2-7; 10 bases agree with TRBD1. CDR1 and CDR2 from the germline V gene are LGHNA and YSLEER. V gave up 1 base and J gave up 6 bases; unmatched junction bases: 9. There are 16 residues in the CDR3. As DNA, the CDR3 is TGCGCCAGCAGCCAAGGTTCTGCGGGACAGGGGCCCGAGCAGTACTTC. This gives the protein CASSQGSAGQGPEQYF.

This chain links TRBV9 with TRBJ1-2, with D unresolved. V was clipped by 0 bases and J by 8 bases, with 17 bases between them. The V gene's germline CDR1 is SGDLS and CDR2 YYNGEE. CDR3 size: 15 residues. The CDR3 DNA follows: TGTGCCAGCAGCGTAGAGTCAGGTGTAACGGGGGGCTACACCTTC. As protein: CASSVESGVTGGYTF.

This chain connects TRBV6-2 or TRBV6-3 to TRBJ2-7, with 12 bases aligning to TRBD2. The germline V gene encodes CDR1 MNHEY and CDR2 SVGEGT. The CDR3 extends over 15 amino acids. After removal of 4 bases from V and 2 bases from J, the junction contained 3 bases not matched to a gene. The chain's CDR3 is CASSFPSGRAYEQYF. CDR3 sequence (DNA): TGTGCCAGCAGTTTCCCTAGCGGGAGGGCCTACGAGCAGTACTTC.

The rearrangement joins TRBV18 to TRBJ1-2, with unresolved D. This CDR3 is 15 amino acids long. In germline, CDR1 is KGHSH, CDR2 LQKENI. Trimming took 3 bases from V and 0 from J, leaving 11 bases between them. CDR3 residues: CASSPGSSANYGYTF. Written as DNA, the CDR3 is TGTGCCAGCTCACCCGGGTCGTCAGCTAACTATGGCTACACCTTC.

The chain couples TRBV9 to TRBJ2-1; possible D gene TRBD2, 5 bases. Germline V gene sequence: CDR1 SGDLS, CDR2 YYNGEE. The CDR3 contains 18 residues. V gave up 4 bases and J gave up 0 bases, with 20 bases separating them. The CDR3 coding sequence is TGTGCCAGCAGCTCTCACCTCCGACGGGGAAGCTCCTACAATGAGCAGTTCTTC. Protein sequence: CASSSHLRRGSSYNEQFF.

This chain uses TRBV15 with TRBJ1-4, with 9 bases aligning to TRBD1. The junction had 6 bases not matched to a gene; V was cut back by 9 bases and J by 7 bases. In germline, CDR1 is LNHNV, CDR2 YYDKDF (reference sequence). The CDR3 has 13 residues. This chain's CDR3 is CATTDRGFEKLFF. The DNA for the CDR3 is TGTGCCACGACGGACAGGGGTTTTGAAAAACTGTTTTTT.

The chain couples TRBV6-6 to TRBJ1-1; D unclear. The germline gives CDR1 MNHNY, CDR2 SVGAGI (reference sequence). The CDR3 contains 12 residues. V lost 9 bases and J lost 5, with 13 bases in between. The CDR3: CARNLVPTEAFF. The CDR3 nucleotides read TGTGCCAGAAATCTCGTCCCTACTGAAGCTTTCTTT.

The V call is TRBV28, the J call TRBJ1-6; the match to TRBD1 covers 9 bases. There are 14 residues in the CDR3. Germline CDR1 is MDHEN and CDR2 is SYDVKM. V was pared by 7 bases and J by 9 bases, with 7 bases of the junction left unmatched. CDR3 nucleotides: TGTGCCAGCACACGGACAGGGGAAAGTTCACCCCTCCACTTT. This sequence encodes CASTRTGESSPLHF. The full variable domain, rest sourced from reference TRBV28 and TRBJ1-6, is DVKVTQSSRYLVKRTGEKVFLECVQDMDHENMFWYRQDPGLGLRLIYFSYDVKMKEKGDIPEGYSVSREKKERFSLILESASTNQTSMYLCASTRTGESSPLHFGNGTRLTVT.

This chain links TRBV19 with TRBJ1-4; 11 nucleotides agree with TRBD1. J was trimmed by 7 bases and V by 6 bases; bases with no gene match: 4. This CDR3 has 14 residues. Looked up from germline, CDR1 is LNHDA and CDR2 is SQIVND (reference sequence). DNA for the CDR3: TGTGCCAGTAGCACCGGGACAGGGGGTGAAAAACTGTTTTTT. It translates to CASSTGTGGEKLFF.

The J gene is TRBJ1-1, the V gene TRBV28; D gene uncertain. The CDR3 has 12 amino acids. V lost 4 bases and J 4 bases, leaving 7 bases between the germline ends. Germline CDR1 MDHEN, CDR2 SYDVKM. CDR3 bases: TGTGCCAGCAGTTCCACGAGCACTGAAGCTTTCTTT. This codes for CASSSTSTEAFF.

The count of this clone is one. V is TRBV24-1 and J is TRBJ2-5; D may be TRBD1 (5 bases). Germline CDR1 is KGHDR and CDR2 is SFDVKD. The CDR3 has 17 residues. V was shortened by 2 bases and J by 5 bases, with 20 bases between the two germline ends. CDR3 region: CATSDYPLPGPGETQYF. The CDR3 coding sequence is TGTGCCACCAGTGATTACCCCCTGCCAGGGCCAGGGGAGACCCAGTACTTC.

This rearrangement joins TRBV5-4 to TRBJ1-1; 7 bases map to TRBD1. CDR3 length: 14 residues. V lost 4 bases and J lost 1; bases outside the gene matches: 4. The germline V gene has CDR1 SGHNT and CDR2 YYREEE (reference sequence). The CDR3 DNA follows: TGTGCCAGCAGCCTAGGGGGCGCGAACACTGAAGCTTTCTTT. It codes for CASSLGGANTEAFF.

The rearrangement joins TRBV7-2 to TRBJ1-3, with a tentative D call TRBD1 (5 bases). The CDR3 is 14 amino acids. V was pared by 6 bases and J by 0 bases, with 9 bases between. Germline CDR1 SGHTA, CDR2 FQGNSA. The CDR3 sequence: CASRAQVSGNTIYF. The CDR3 DNA is TGTGCCAGCAGGGCACAGGTCTCTGGAAACACCATATATTTT.

In DNA form, the CDR3 reads TGTGCCAGCAGTTTATACCCAACGGACAGGGGCCCGGAGACCCAGTACTTC. Translating gives CASSLYPTDRGPETQYF. The chain joins TRBV28 to TRBJ2-5; 9 bases align to TRBD1. The CDR3 spans 17 residues. Germline loops: CDR1 MDHEN, CDR2 SYDVKM. J lost 5 bases, V lost 1 base, and 11 bases had no gene match.

The chain carries TRBV5-1 and TRBJ1-2; tentative D call: TRBD1 (5 bases). The CDR3 is made up of 14 amino acids. Germline V lookup: CDR1 SGHRS, CDR2 YFSETQ. The V end lost 0 bases, the J end lost 3 bases, and 9 bases lay between the germline ends. The CDR3 DNA follows: TGCGCCAGCAGCTTGGCCGTGACAGACTATGGCTACACCTTC. Its translation is CASSLAVTDYGYTF.

The genes are TRBV7-8 and TRBJ1-5; 7 nucleotides match TRBD1. This CDR3 contains 15 residues. Trimming at V came to 5 bases and at J to 7 bases, leaving 11 bases not matched to a gene. The germline gives CDR1 SGHVS, CDR2 FQNEAQ. This chain's CDR3 is CASSQGGRQGQPQHF. In DNA form, the CDR3 reads TGTGCCAGCAGCCAGGGGGGGCGCCAGGGGCAGCCCCAGCATTTT.

The genes are TRBV9 and TRBJ2-3, with 10 bases lining up with TRBD1. CDR1 is SGDLS, CDR2 YYNGEE, per germline. CDR3 size: 15 residues. Trimming removed 0 bases from V and 5 bases from J; junction bases left unmatched: 3. The CDR3 DNA follows: TGTGCCAGCAGCGTAGAGGGACAGGGGCAAGATACGCAGTATTTT. This gives the protein CASSVEGQGQDTQYF. Full variable domain (missing parts from reference TRBV9 and TRBJ2-3): DSGVTQTPKHLITATGQRVTLRCSPRSGDLSVYWYQQSLDQGLQFLIQYYNGEERAKGNILERFSAQQFPDLHSELNLSSLELGDSALYFCASSVEGQGQDTQYFGPGTRLTVL.

The chain combines TRBV3-1 (or the pseudogene TRBV3-2) with TRBJ2-1; 8 bases align to TRBD2. CDR1 is LGHDT and CDR2 is YNNKEL in the germline V gene (reference sequence). Losses at the gene ends were 1 base for V and 5 bases for J; bases not matched to a gene: 4. This CDR3 contains 15 residues. CDR3 residues: CASSQVTGGHNEQFF. CDR3 bases: TGTGCCAGCAGCCAAGTAACGGGAGGGCACAATGAGCAGTTCTTC.

The chain joins TRBV9 to TRBJ1-1, with D possibly TRBD1 on 5 matching bases. The V gene lost 0 bases and the J gene lost 3 bases, with 12 bases spanning the gap. The CDR3 has 15 residues. CDR1 is SGDLS, CDR2 YYNGEE, per germline. Here the CDR3 reads CASSVGQLSDTEAFF. In nucleotides, the CDR3 is TGTGCCAGCAGCGTAGGACAGCTGAGTGACACTGAAGCTTTCTTT. Supplemented by reference TRBV9 and TRBJ1-1, the full variable domain reads DSGVTQTPKHLITATGQRVTLRCSPRSGDLSVYWYQQSLDQGLQFLIQYYNGEERAKGNILERFSAQQFPDLHSELNLSSLELGDSALYFCASSVGQLSDTEAFFGQGTRLTVV.

The J gene is TRBJ2-7, the V gene TRBV9; D is possibly TRBD2 (5 bases). The CDR3 is 16 residues long. The germline V gene has CDR1 SGDLS and CDR2 YYNGEE. Trimming pared 4 bases from V and 3 bases from J, leaving 20 bases between. The chain's CDR3 is CASSFARSGGFYEQYF. CDR3 DNA sequence: TGTGCCAGCAGCTTCGCCCGGAGCGGAGGATTCTACGAGCAGTACTTC.

The chain couples TRBV7-2 to TRBJ2-2; unclear D gene. The V gene lost 1 base and the J gene lost 0 bases, with 6 bases spanning the gap. The length of the CDR3 is 15 residues. Germline V CDR1 and CDR2: SGHTA, FQGNSA. The CDR3 loop is CASSLGSANTGELFF. The CDR3 DNA is TGTGCCAGCAGCTTAGGCAGCGCGAACACCGGGGAGCTGTTTTTT.

V gene TRBV6-1 combines with J gene TRBJ1-6; 9 bases agree with TRBD1. This CDR3 has 17 residues. Germline CDR1 reads MNHNS; CDR2 reads SASEGT. With 4 bases clipped from V and 10 bases from J, the junction kept 14 bases outside the gene matches. The CDR3 here is CASSGRGQGGLNSPLHF. CDR3 sequence (DNA): TGTGCCAGCAGTGGCCGGGGACAGGGCGGTTTGAACTCACCCCTCCACTTT.

A single count supports this clone. The chain carries TRBV6-2 or TRBV6-3 and TRBJ2-1, with a possible D match to TRBD1 (6 bases). The germline V and J ends were trimmed by 4 bases and 10 bases, with 17 bases remaining between them. Germline V gene data show CDR1 as MNHEY and CDR2 as SVGEGT. The CDR3 consists of 14 residues. The CDR3 protein is CASSSAGPGTEQFF. Here the CDR3 DNA reads TGTGCCAGCAGTTCGGCAGGGCCCGGGACAGAGCAGTTCTTC.

V usage is TRBV5-1 and J usage is TRBJ2-1; 13 bases map to TRBD2. Germline V gene data show CDR1 as SGHRS and CDR2 as YFSETQ. The CDR3 is made up of 15 amino acids. With 7 bases clipped from V and 1 base from J, the junction kept 2 bases outside the gene matches. The CDR3 sequence is CASSGLAGSYNEQFF. The CDR3 DNA sequence: TGCGCCAGCTCGGGACTAGCGGGATCCTACAATGAGCAGTTCTTC.

The chain is built from TRBV10-3 and TRBJ2-7; D remains ambiguous. The CDR3 sequence is 11 residues long. Germline V gene lookup returns CDR1 ENHRY and CDR2 SYGVKD. V was clipped by 4 bases and J by 7 bases, with 8 bases between them. The CDR3 loop is CAISVEKEQYF. The CDR3 DNA reads as TGTGCCATCAGTGTAGAAAAGGAGCAGTACTTC.

This chain connects TRBV25-1 to TRBJ2-7; D is undetermined. The ends were cut back, 7 bases at V and 4 bases at J, with 11 bases in the middle. This CDR3 is built from 12 residues. Germline CDR1 reads MGHDK; CDR2 reads SYGVNS. The CDR3 region has the DNA TGTGCCAGCACGGGTAATATGTACGAGCAGTACTTC. It translates to CASTGNMYEQYF.

The V gene is TRBV4-3, the J gene TRBJ2-7; weak D call: TRBD2 (5 bases). The CDR3 is 15 residues long. V dropped 0 bases and J dropped 0 bases, with 9 bases sitting between them. CDR1 and CDR2 (germline): LGHNA, YSLEER. The DNA of the CDR3 is TGCGCCAGCAGCCAAGAAATAACTAGCTCCTACGAGCAGTACTTC. Protein sequence: CASSQEITSSYEQYF.

The chain couples TRBV7-9 to TRBJ1-3; 8 bases are a match to TRBD1. From germline, CDR1 is SEHNR and CDR2 FQNEAQ (reference sequence). The CDR3 covers 18 residues. Trimming took 5 bases from V and 3 from J; bases not matched to a gene: 15. The chain's CDR3 is CASSPPSEDRAFGNTIYF. CDR3 DNA sequence: TGTGCCAGCAGCCCCCCCTCCGAGGACAGGGCGTTTGGAAACACCATATATTTT.

The V call is TRBV6-1, the J call TRBJ2-1; perhaps TRBD2 as D (5 bases). CDR1 MNHNS and CDR2 SASEGT come from the germline V gene. This CDR3 region has 15 residues. V was clipped by 5 bases and J by 3 bases, with 14 bases between them. This CDR3 reads CASSLLQGGYNEQFF. CDR3 bases: TGTGCCAGCAGTCTACTTCAAGGAGGCTACAATGAGCAGTTCTTC.